This record looks at one T cell receptor beta chain sequence and its context. This record belongs to a study of cytomegalovirus exposure and HLA in healthy donors. Both 60 Vbeta primers and 13 Jbeta primers went into the PCR. The protocol was immunoSEQ multiplex PCR, while the TCRdb copy is restricted to in-frame clones and leaves out a portion. The repertoire consists of 100,000 to 150,000 clones, with around four fifths occurring once and the leading ten covering under 3%. CDR3 length equals 14 residues. Per the germline V gene, CDR1 is KGHSH and CDR2 is LQKENI. Trimming took 8 bases from V and 3 from J, leaving 14 bases between them.

The genes are TRBV18 and TRBJ1-5; D perhaps matches TRBD1 (6 bases). The specimen sequenced was PBMCs. This TCR was sampled from a boy under 10 years old in good health and CMV-seronegative. The CDR3 spells CASSGPGDNQPQHF. In DNA, the CDR3 is TGTGCCAGCAGCGGCCCAGGGGACAATCAGCCCCAGCATTTT.